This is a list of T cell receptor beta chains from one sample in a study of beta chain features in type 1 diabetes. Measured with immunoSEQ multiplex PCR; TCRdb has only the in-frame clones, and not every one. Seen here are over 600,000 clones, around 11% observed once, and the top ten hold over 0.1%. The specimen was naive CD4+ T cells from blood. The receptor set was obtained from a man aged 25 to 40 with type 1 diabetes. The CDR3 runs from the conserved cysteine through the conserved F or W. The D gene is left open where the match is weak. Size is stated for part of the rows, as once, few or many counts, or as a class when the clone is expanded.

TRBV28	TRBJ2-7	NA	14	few	CASSSGQIRREQYF	TGTGCCAGCAGTTCCGGACAAATCCGTCGCGAGCAGTACTTC
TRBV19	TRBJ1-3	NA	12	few	CASRGQGNTIYF	TGTGCCAGTAGAGGACAGGGAAACACCATATATTTT
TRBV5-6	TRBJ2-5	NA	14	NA	CASSFPTGQETQYF	TGTGCCAGCAGCTTCCCGACAGGTCAAGAGACCCAGTACTTC
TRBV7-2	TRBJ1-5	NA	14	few	CASSLAVFNQPQHF	TGTGCCAGCAGCTTAGCGGTCTTCAATCAGCCCCAGCATTTT
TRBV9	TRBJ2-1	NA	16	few	CASSVAPRDTDNEQFF	TGTGCCAGCAGCGTAGCTCCCCGGGACACTGACAATGAGCAGTTCTTC
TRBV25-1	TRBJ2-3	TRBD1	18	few	CASSEPTGTTGSTDTQYF	TGTGCCAGCAGTGAACCCACGGGGACGACAGGGTCCACAGATACGCAGTATTTT
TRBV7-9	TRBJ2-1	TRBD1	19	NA	CASSLSLTGAVSSYNEQFF	TGTGCCAGCAGCCTATCTTTGACAGGGGCCGTCTCTTCCTACAATGAGCAGTTCTTC
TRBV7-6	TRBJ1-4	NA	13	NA	CASSLGRNEKLFF	TGTGCCAGCAGCTTAGGTCGGAACGAAAAACTGTTTTTT
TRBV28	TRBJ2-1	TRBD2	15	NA	CASSSGTSGGNEQFF	TGTGCCAGCAGTTCCGGGACTAGCGGGGGGAATGAGCAGTTCTTC
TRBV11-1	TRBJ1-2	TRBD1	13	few	CASTGQGAYGYTF	TGTGCCAGCACCGGACAGGGAGCTTATGGCTACACCTTC
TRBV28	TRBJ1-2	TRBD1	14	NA	CASGQGDESYGYTF	TGTGCCAGCGGACAGGGTGATGAGTCGTATGGCTACACCTTC
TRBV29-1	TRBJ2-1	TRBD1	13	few	CSSGTGRNNEQFF	TGCAGCTCCGGGACAGGGCGAAACAATGAGCAGTTCTTC
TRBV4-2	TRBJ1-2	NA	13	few	CASATWTKDGYTF	TGTGCCAGCGCAACTTGGACGAAGGATGGCTACACCTTC
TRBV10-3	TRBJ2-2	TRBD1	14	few	CAILGTANTGELFF	TGTGCCATCCTCGGGACAGCGAACACCGGGGAGCTGTTTTTT
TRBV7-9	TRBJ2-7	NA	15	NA	CASSPRGLGSYEQYF	TGTGCCAGCAGCCCCAGAGGACTGGGCTCCTACGAGCAGTACTTC
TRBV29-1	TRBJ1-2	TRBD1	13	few	CSVGQGLNYGYTF	TGCAGCGTTGGACAGGGCCTCAACTATGGCTACACCTTC
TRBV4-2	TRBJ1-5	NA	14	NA	CASSQVGSNQPQHF	TGTGCCAGCAGCCAAGTAGGTAGCAATCAGCCCCAGCATTTT
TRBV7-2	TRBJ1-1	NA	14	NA	CASSLYDLNTEAFF	TGTGCCAGCAGCCTCTACGACTTGAACACTGAAGCTTTCTTT
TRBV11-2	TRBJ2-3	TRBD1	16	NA	CASSPSWDRRTDTQYF	TGTGCCAGCAGCCCAAGCTGGGACAGGCGCACAGATACGCAGTATTTT
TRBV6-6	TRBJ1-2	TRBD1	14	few	CASRYTGGIGGYTF	TGTGCCAGCCGATACACAGGGGGAATCGGCGGCTACACCTTC
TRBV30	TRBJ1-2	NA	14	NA	CAWSTGTIGYGYTF	TGTGCCTGGAGTACAGGGACAATTGGCTATGGCTACACCTTC
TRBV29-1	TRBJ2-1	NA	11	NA	CSVGPYNEQFF	TGCAGCGTTGGGCCTTACAATGAGCAGTTCTTC
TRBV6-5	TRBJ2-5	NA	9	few	CAVGETQYF	TGTGCCGTCGGGGAGACCCAGTACTTC
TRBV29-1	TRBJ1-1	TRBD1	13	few	CSTRTGWNTEAFF	TGCAGCACCAGGACAGGGTGGAACACTGAAGCTTTCTTT
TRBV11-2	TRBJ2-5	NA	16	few	CASTRVLGGPQETQYF	TGTGCCAGCACCCGCGTCCTCGGGGGACCTCAAGAGACCCAGTACTTC
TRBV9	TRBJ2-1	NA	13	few	CASSVGDSGEQFF	TGTGCCAGCAGCGTAGGGGATAGTGGGGAGCAGTTCTTC
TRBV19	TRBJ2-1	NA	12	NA	CASTTGYNEQFF	TGTGCCAGTACAACGGGATACAATGAGCAGTTCTTC
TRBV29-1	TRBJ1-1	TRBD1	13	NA	CSHRGDLNTEAFF	TGCAGCCACAGGGGGGATTTGAACACTGAAGCTTTCTTT
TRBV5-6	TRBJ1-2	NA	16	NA	CASRTLAQVDNYGYTF	TGTGCCAGCAGGACTCTCGCACAAGTGGATAACTATGGCTACACCTTC
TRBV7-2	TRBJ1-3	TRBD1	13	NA	CASSTTTGGTIYF	TGTGCCAGCAGCACGACGACAGGGGGGACCATATATTTT
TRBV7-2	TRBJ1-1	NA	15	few	CASSLAQGLHTEAFF	TGTGCCAGCAGCTTAGCGCAGGGACTACACACTGAAGCTTTCTTT
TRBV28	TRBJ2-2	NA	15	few	CATGGGDRNTGELFF	TGTGCCACCGGAGGCGGGGACAGGAACACCGGGGAGCTGTTTTTT
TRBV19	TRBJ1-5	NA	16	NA	CASSIERRPANQPQHF	TGTGCCAGTAGTATAGAAAGAAGACCAGCAAATCAGCCCCAGCATTTT
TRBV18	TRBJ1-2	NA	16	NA	CASSPPKGHPNYGYTF	TGTGCCAGCTCACCACCGAAGGGACACCCTAACTATGGCTACACCTTC
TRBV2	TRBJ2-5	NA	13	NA	CASSEPGWETQYF	TGTGCCAGCAGTGAACCAGGGTGGGAGACCCAGTACTTC
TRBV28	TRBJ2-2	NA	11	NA	CASSFTGELFF	TGTGCCAGCAGTTTCACCGGGGAGCTGTTTTTT
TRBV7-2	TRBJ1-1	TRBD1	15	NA	CASSFKQGLGTEAFF	TGTGCCAGCAGCTTCAAACAGGGGCTAGGCACTGAAGCTTTCTTT
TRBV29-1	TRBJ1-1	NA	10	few	CSVASTEAFF	TGCAGCGTTGCAAGCACTGAAGCTTTCTTT
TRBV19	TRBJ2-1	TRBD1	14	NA	CASTDGQGTNEQFF	TGTGCCAGTACCGATGGACAGGGGACTAATGAGCAGTTCTTC
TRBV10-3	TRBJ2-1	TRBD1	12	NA	CATRTGRHEQFF	TGTGCCACCCGGACAGGGCGGCATGAGCAGTTCTTC
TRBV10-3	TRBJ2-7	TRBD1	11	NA	CASRQGREQYF	TGTGCCAGCAGACAGGGCCGCGAGCAGTACTTC
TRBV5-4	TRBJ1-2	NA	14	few	CASSLGRVIDGYTF	TGTGCCAGCAGCTTGGGCAGGGTAATCGATGGCTACACCTTC
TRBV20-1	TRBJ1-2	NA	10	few	CSAGGRGYTF	TGCAGTGCTGGGGGCCGTGGCTACACCTTC